This T cell receptor beta chain was identified during a study of PD-L1 blockade in urothelial cancer. CDR3 length: 12 amino acids. V was cut by 5 bases and J by 1 base, with 5 bases left in between. Per germline, CDR1 MNHEY and CDR2 SMNVEV (reference sequence). Described time point: pretreatment peripheral blood. Each patient presented with locally advanced or metastatic urothelial carcinoma. The data were produced by immunoSEQ multiplex PCR, yet TCRdb's version contains in-frame clones alone and is incomplete. Of about 63,000 clones in the sample, roughly 76% were seen once. This chain links TRBV27 with TRBJ1-1, with D perhaps matching TRBD1 (5 bases). The sequences come from PBMCs, collected around atezolizumab (anti-PD-L1) treatment. The TCR sequence derives from a man between 65 and 85 years old with urothelial cancer. Written as DNA, the CDR3 is TGTGCCAGCAGTGACAGGAACACTGAAGCTTTCTTT. Its translation: CASSDRNTEAFF.